The entry below describes one TCR beta chain. Its antigen is not yet known. No base qualities exist here, and no much larger clone lies one base off it. This entry is derived from a study of graft-versus-host responses after intestinal transplantation (dated by TCRdb to the early 2020s). For context, the study as a whole: Recipients received multivisceral, liver-intestinal, or isolated intestinal transplants. Every recipient was given anti-thymocyte globulin induction, then maintenance tacrolimus and steroids for 2 to 4 years. Graft-versus-host and host-versus-graft alloreactive T cell clones were tracked in the graft, circulation and bone marrow after intestinal transplantation using bulk TCR-beta CDR3 sequencing. Alloreactive clones were identified by sequencing pre-transplant mixed lymphocyte reaction products and comparing these products with unstimulated pre-transplant donor and recipient T cells. A cohort of 20 to 25 intestinal transplant recipients, including one retransplant, was enrolled, and a few patients lacking pretransplant specimens were excluded. Donor T cell macrochimerism was defined as a peak of at least 4% donor T cells among recipient peripheral blood mononuclear cells. Samples from a few later patients were sequenced in-house on an Illumina MiSeq with MiXCR processing rather than by the commercial service.

General conclusions and limits of the study: The conclusions were limited by the relatively low number and heterogeneity of the intestinal transplant patients. GvH clones were found in recipient bone marrow, and some of the GvH clones appeared earlier in ileal mucosa or blood, which is consistent with an intestinal mucosal origin. In the allografts of patients with donor T cell macrochimerism, GvH to HvG T cell clonal ratios were high. Peak levels of circulating GvH clones were associated with declines in HvG clones early after transplant.

The method was the immunoSEQ multiplex PCR assay. For most patients, genomic DNA was isolated using the Qiagen DNeasy Blood and Tissue Kit and was shipped frozen to Adaptive Biotechnologies for TCR sequencing. For most patients, genomic DNA was subjected to high-throughput TCR-beta CDR3 sequencing by Adaptive Biotechnologies. As for how the authors treated the data: Adaptive's ImmunoSEQ software supplied the TCR sequencing data for 15 to 20 patients, while MiXCR and VDJtools were used to process a few other patients. CD4 versus CD8 sorting errors were corrected by removing sequences found in both subsets at a frequency ratio below 5:1. CDR3 nucleotide sequences shared by donor and recipient were removed because the origin of these sequences could not be assigned. Alloreactive clones required at least 2-fold expansion over unstimulated cells and minimum CFSE-low frequency of 0.002% (template counts) or 0.001% (read counts). Clones were considered mappable if detected in sequenced pre-transplant spleen, lymph node, or MLR CFSE-low populations of the donor or recipient. Cumulative frequency of alloreactive clones was calculated as a percentage of all sequences weighted by copy number. The source is immuneACCESS, and TCRdb retained only in-frame sequences with V and J called. Part of the clones is not carried over; for the studies checked, unresolved V genes explain less than half of this, and the remainder is unexplained. V, J and clone size were drawn from that table, and D and trimming were deduced from the DNA. This sample has tens of thousands of clones in its table, and around 89% of those were observed once. Roughly 0.28% of the sample is held by the ten biggest clonotypes.

The time point label on this specimen signifies: cells obtained before transplantation from donor or recipient. CD3+CD4+ and CD3+CD8+ populations were FACS-sorted from unstimulated pre-transplant donor and recipient cells taken from spleen or lymph nodes. V is shortened by 6 bases, J by 8 bases, and the region joining them spans 8 bases. The germline V gene (reference sequence) gives CDR1 as DFQATT and CDR2 as SNEGSKA. From cysteine to phenylalanine, the CDR3 is 10 amino acids long. Only the CDR3 region is kept as DNA, spanning 30 bases read in frame from base 1. The clonotype was recovered from a human donor who was the organ donor for an intestinal transplant. The material sequenced was unstimulated CD4+ T cells sorted from spleen or lymph node cells, taken before transplant. The sequence links TRBV20-1 to TRBJ2-1; there is no confident call for the D gene. The base sequence is TGCAGTGCCGCCCGGGATGAGCAGTTCTTC. Its translation is CSAARDEQFF.